This T cell receptor beta chain emerged from a study of blood T cells in healthy people across ages. Alongside a J-beta primer mix, a sample-barcoded 5' primer served in a second PCR lasting about 7 to 11 cycles. Researchers report that a template-switch adaptor with 12 random nucleotides tagged each cDNA molecule. TCRdb ran MiXCR on the 5' RACE reads and lists one entry per CDR3 protein. The sample has some 800,000 distinct CDR3 sequences; 20% to 30% are singletons. Study outcomes and limitations: Strong correlation existed between TCR beta diversity and naive T cell percentage.

About this clonotype: Antigen unknown.

The CDR3 has 15 residues. With 0 bases removed from V and 6 bases from J, the gap between germline ends came to 14 bases. These data also formed part of another study, on T cells of mothers and their children. That report notes: Second-round PCR products received sample barcodes and 2-4 random nucleotides from the M1S primer.

The sequencing input was blood. This chain links TRBV12-3 or TRBV12-4 with TRBJ1-2; tentatively, D is TRBD1 (5 bases). This receptor was obtained from a boy younger than 18 in good health. CDR3 DNA: TGTGCCAGCAGTTTAGCGTCAGGGCCGCGAAATGGCTACACCTTC. Translated, it gives CASSLASGPRNGYTF.